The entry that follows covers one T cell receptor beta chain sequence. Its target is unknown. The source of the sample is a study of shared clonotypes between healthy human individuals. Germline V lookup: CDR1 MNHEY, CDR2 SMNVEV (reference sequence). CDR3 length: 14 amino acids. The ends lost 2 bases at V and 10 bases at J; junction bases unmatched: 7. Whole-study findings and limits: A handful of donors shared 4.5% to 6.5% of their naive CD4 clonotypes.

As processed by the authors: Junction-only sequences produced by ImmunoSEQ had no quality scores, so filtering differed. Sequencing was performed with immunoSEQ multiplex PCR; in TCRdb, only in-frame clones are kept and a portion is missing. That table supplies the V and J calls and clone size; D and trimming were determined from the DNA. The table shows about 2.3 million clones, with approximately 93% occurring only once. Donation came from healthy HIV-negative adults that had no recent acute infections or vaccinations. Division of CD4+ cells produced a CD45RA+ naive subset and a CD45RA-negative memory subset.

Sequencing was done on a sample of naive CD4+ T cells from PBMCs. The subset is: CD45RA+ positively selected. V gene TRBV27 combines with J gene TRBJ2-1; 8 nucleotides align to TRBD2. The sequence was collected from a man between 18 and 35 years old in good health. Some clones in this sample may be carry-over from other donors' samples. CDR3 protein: CASSLTIEREEQFF. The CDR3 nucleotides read TGTGCCAGCAGTTTAACGATCGAGCGGGAGGAGCAGTTCTTC.